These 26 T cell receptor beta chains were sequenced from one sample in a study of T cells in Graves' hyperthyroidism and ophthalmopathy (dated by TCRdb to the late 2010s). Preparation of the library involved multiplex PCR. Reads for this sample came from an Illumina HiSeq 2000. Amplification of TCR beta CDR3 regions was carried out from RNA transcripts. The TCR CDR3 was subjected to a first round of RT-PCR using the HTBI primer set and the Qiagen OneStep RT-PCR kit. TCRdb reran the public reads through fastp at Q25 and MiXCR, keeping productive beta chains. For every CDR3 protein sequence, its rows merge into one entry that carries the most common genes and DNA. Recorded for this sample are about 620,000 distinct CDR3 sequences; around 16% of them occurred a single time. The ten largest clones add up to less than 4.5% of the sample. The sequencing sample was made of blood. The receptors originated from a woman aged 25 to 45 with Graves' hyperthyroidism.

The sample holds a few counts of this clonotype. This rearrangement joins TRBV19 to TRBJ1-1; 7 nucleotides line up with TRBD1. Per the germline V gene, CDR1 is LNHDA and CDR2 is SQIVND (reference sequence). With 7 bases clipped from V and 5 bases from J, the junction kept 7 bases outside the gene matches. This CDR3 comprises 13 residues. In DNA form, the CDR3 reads TGTGCCAGTACCCAGACAGGGTGGACTGAAGCTTTCTTT. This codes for CASTQTGWTEAFF. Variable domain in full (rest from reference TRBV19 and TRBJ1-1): DGGITQSPKYLFRKEGQNVTLSCEQNLNHDAMYWYRQDPGQGLRLIYYSQIVNDFQKGDIAEGYSVSREKKESFPLTVTSAQKNPTAFYLCASTQTGWTEAFFGQGTRLTVV.

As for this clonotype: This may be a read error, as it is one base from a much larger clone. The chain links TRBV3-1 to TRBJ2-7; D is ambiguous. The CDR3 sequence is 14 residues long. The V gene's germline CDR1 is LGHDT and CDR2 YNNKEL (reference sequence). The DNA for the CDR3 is TGTGCCAGCAGCCAAGTGACGCGGCCCTACGAGCAGTGCTTC. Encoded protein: CASSQVTRPYEQCF.

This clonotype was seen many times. The CDR3 reads CASSVGRGSADTQYF. CDR3 sequence (DNA): TGTGCCAGCAGTGTTGGCAGGGGGAGTGCAGATACGCAGTATTTT. V and J are TRBV2 and TRBJ2-3; 7 bases map to TRBD1. CDR1 SNHLY and CDR2 FYNNEI come from the germline V gene. Trimming cost V 4 bases and J 4 bases; bases outside gene matches: 8. This CDR3 comprises 15 residues.

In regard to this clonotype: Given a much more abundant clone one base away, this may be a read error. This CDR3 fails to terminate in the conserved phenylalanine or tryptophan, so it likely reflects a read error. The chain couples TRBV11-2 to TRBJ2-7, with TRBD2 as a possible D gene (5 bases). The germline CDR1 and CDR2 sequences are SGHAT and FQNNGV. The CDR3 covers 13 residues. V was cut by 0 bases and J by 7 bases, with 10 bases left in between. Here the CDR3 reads CASSLDRTGEQYL. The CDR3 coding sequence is TGTGCCAGCAGCTTAGATCGGACGGGGGAGCAGTACCTC.

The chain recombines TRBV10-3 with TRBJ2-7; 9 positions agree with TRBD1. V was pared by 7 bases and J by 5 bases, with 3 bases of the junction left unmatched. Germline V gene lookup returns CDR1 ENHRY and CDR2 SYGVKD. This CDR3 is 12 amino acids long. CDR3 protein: CAIKDRGDEQYF. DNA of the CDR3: TGTGCCATCAAGGACAGGGGAGACGAGCAGTACTTC.

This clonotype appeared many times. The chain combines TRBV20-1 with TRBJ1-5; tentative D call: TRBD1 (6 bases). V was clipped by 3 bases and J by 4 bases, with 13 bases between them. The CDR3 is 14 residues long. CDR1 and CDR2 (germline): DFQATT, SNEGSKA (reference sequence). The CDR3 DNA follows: TGCAGTGCTAGCGGCGTAGGGGGTAATCAGCCCCAGCATTTT. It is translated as CSASGVGGNQPQHF.

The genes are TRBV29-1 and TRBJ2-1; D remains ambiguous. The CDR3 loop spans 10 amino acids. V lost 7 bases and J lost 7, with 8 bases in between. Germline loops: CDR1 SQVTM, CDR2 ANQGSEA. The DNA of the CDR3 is TGCAGCGCCTGGGTTAATGAGCAGTTCTTC. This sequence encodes CSAWVNEQFF.

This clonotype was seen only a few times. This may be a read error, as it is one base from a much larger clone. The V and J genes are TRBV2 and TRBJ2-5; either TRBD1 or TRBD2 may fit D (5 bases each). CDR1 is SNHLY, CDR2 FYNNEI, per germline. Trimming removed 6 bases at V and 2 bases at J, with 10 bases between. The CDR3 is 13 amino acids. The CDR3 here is CASRGDGQETQYF. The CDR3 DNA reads TGTGCCAGCAGAGGGGACGGACAAGAGACCCAGTACTTC.

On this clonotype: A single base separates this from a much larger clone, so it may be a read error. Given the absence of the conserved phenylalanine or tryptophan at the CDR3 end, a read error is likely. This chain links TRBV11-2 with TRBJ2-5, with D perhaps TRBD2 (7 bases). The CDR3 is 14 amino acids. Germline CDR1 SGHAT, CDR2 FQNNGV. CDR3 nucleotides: TGTGCCAGCAACTTAGGGGGGGCCGCGGGGACCCAGTACCTC. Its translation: CASNLGGAAGTQYL.

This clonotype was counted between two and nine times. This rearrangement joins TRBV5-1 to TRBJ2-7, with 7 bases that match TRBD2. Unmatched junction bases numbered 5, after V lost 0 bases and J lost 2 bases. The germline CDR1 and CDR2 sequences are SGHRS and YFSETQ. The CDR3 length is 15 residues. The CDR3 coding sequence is TGCGCCAGCAGCTTGGGCGGGGGTCCTACCTACGAGCAGTACTTC. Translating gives CASSLGGGPTYEQYF.

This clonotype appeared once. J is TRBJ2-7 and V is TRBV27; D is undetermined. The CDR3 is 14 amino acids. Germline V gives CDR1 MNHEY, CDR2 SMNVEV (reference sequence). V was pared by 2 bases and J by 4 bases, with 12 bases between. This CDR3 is CASSLGIKGYEQYF. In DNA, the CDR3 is TGTGCCAGCAGTTTAGGAATAAAGGGTTACGAGCAGTACTTC.

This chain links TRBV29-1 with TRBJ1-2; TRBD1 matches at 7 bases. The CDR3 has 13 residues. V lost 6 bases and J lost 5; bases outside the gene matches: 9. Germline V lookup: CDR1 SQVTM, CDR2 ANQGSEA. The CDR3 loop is CSVWDSAWYGYTF. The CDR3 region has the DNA TGCAGCGTCTGGGACAGCGCCTGGTATGGCTACACCTTC.

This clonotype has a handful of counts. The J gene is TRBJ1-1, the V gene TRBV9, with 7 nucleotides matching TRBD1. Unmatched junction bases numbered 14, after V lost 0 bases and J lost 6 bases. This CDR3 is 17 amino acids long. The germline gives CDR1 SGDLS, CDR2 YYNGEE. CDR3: CASSVGDRAGLFAEAFF. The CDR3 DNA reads TGTGCCAGCAGCGTAGGAGACAGGGCAGGTCTCTTTGCTGAAGCTTTCTTT. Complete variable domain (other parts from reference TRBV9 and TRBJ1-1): DSGVTQTPKHLITATGQRVTLRCSPRSGDLSVYWYQQSLDQGLQFLIQYYNGEERAKGNILERFSAQQFPDLHSELNLSSLELGDSALYFCASSVGDRAGLFAEAFFGQGTRLTVV.

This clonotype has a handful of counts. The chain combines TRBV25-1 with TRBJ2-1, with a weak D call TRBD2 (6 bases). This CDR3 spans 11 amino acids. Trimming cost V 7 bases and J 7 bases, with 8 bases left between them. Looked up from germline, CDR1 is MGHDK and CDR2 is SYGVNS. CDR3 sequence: CASTLANEQFF. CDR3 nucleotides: TGTGCCAGCACACTAGCTAATGAGCAGTTCTTC. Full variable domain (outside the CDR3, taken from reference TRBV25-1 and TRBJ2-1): EADIYQTPRYLVIGTGKKITLECSQTMGHDKMYWYQQDPGMELHLIHYSYGVNSTEKGDLSSESTVSRIRTEHFPLTLESARPSHTSQYLCASTLANEQFFGPGTRLTVL.

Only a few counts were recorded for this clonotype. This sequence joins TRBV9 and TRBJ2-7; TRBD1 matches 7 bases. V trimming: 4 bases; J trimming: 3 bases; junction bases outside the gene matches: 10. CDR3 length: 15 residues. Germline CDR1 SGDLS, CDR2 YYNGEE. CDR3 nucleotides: TGTGCCAGCAGCACGGCGCCGGGACAGCGCTACGAGCAGTACTTC. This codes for CASSTAPGQRYEQYF.

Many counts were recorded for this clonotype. The CDR3 DNA reads TGTGCCAGCAGTTTTAATCTTGGGGACAGGGGACTCATGAACACTGAAGCTTTCTTT. The encoded protein is CASSFNLGDRGLMNTEAFF. The chain combines TRBV28 with TRBJ1-1, with 10 bases aligning to TRBD1. The trim removed 3 bases at V and 0 bases at J, leaving 13 bases unmatched. There are 19 residues in the CDR3. The germline V gene has CDR1 MDHEN and CDR2 SYDVKM.

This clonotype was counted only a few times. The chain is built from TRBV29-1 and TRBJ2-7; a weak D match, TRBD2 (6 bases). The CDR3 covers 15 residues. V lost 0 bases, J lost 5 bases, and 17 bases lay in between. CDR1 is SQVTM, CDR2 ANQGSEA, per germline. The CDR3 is CSVEDIRLALDEQYF. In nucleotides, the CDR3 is TGCAGCGTTGAAGATATTCGGCTAGCGCTCGACGAGCAGTACTTC.

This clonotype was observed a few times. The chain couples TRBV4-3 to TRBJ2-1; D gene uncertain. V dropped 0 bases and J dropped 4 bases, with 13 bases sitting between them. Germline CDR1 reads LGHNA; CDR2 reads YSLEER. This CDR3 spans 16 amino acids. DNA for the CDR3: TGCGCCAGCAGCCAAGATTCGGCTAGGGAATACAATGAGCAGTTCTTC. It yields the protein CASSQDSAREYNEQFF.

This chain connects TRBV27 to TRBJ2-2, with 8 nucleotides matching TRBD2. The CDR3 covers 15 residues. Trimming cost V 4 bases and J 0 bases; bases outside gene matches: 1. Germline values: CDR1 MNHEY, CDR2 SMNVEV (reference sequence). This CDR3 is CASSSGLANTGELFF. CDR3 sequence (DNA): TGTGCCAGCAGTTCGGGACTAGCGAACACCGGGGAGCTGTTTTTT.

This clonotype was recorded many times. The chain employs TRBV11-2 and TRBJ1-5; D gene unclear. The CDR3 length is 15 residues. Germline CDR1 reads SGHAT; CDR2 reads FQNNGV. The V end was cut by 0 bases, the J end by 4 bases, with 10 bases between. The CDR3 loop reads CASSLDVTQNQPQHF. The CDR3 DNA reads TGTGCCAGCAGCTTAGATGTGACCCAGAATCAGCCCCAGCATTTT.

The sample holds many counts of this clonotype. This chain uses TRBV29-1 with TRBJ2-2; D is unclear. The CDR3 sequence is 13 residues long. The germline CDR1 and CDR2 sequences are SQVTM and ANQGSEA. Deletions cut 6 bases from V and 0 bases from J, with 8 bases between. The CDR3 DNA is TGCAGCGTACGAAGGTCGAACACCGGGGAGCTGTTTTTT. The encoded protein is CSVRRSNTGELFF.

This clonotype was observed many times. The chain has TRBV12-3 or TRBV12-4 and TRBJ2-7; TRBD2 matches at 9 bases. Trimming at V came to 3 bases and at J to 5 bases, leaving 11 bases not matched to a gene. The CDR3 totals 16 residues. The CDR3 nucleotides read TGTGCCAGCAGTTTTTCCGCGGGAGGGCCGGGCGACGAGCAGTACTTC. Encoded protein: CASSFSAGGPGDEQYF.

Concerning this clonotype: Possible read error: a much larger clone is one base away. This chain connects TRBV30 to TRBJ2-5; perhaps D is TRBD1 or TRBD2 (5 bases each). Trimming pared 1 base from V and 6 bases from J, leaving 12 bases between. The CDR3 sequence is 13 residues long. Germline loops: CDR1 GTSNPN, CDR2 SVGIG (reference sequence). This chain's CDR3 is CAWSGGTGKTQYF. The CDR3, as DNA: TGTGCCTGGAGTGGGGGGACCGGAAAGACCCAGTACTTC.

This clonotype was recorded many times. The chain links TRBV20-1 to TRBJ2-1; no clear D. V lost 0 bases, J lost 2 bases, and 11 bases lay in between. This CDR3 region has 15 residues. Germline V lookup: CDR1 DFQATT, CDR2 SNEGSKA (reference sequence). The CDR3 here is CSARDPREAYNEQFF. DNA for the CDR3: TGCAGTGCTAGAGACCCCCGCGAGGCCTACAATGAGCAGTTCTTC.

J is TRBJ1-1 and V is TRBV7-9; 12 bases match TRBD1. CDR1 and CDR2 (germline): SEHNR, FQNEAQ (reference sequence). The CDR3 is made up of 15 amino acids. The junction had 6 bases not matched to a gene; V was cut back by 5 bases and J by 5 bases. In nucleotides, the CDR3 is TGTGCCAGCAGCGCACCGGGACAGGGGGCTACTGAAGCTTTCTTT. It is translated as CASSAPGQGATEAFF.

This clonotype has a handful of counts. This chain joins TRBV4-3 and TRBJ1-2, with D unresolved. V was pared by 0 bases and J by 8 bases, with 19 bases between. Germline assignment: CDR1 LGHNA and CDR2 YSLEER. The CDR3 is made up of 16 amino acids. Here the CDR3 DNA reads TGCGCCAGCAGCCAAGAGCGTGCATCAGCCCTGGGAGGCTACACCTTC. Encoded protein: CASSQERASALGGYTF.